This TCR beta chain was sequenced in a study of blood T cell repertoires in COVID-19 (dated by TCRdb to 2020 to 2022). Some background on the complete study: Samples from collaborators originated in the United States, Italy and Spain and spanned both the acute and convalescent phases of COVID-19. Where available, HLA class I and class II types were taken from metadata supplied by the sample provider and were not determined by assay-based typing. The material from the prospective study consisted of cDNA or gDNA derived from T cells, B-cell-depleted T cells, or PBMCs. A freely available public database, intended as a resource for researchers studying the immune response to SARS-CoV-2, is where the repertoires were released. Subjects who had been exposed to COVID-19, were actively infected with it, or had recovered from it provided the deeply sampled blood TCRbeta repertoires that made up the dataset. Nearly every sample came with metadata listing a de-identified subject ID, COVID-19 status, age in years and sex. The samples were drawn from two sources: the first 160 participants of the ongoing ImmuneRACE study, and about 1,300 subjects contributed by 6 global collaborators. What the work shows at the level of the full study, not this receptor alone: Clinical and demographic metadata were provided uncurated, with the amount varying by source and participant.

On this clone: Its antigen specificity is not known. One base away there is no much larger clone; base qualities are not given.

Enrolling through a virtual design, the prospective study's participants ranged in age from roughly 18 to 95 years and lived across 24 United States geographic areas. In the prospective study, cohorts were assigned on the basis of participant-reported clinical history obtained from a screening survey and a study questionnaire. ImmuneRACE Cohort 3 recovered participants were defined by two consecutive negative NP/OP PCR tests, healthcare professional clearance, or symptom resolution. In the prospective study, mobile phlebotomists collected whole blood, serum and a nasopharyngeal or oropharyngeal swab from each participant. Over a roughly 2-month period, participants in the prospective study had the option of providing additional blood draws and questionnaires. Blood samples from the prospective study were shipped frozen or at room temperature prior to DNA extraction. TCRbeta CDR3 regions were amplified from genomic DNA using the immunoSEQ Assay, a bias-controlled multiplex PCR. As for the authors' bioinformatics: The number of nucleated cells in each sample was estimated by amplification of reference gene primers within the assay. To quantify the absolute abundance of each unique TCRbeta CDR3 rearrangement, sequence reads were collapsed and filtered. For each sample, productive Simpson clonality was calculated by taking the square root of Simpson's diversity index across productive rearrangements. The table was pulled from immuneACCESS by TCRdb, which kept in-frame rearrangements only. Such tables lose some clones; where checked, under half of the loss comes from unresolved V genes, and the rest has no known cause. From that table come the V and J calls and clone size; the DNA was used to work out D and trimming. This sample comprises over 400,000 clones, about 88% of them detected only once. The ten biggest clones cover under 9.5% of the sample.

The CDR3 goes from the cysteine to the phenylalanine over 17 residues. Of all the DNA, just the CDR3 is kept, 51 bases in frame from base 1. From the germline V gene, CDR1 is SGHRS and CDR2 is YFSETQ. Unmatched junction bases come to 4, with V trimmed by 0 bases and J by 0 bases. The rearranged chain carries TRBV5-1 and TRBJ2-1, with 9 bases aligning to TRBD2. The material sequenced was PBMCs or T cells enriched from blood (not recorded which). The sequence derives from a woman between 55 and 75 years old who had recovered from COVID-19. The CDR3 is CASSLGSGGSSYNEQFF. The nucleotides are TGCGCCAGCAGCTTGGGGAGCGGGGGGAGCTCCTACAATGAGCAGTTCTTC.